This T cell receptor beta chain was recorded in a study of T cells in localized non-small cell lung cancer. Assay used: immunoSEQ multiplex PCR; TCRdb lists only in-frame clones, some missing. The sample contains about 46,000 clones, approximately 81% of which appear only once. The germline CDR1 and CDR2 sequences are SEHNR and FQNEAQ (reference sequence). This CDR3 is 13 amino acids long. V was pared by 4 bases and J by 2 bases, with 1 base of the junction left unmatched. The sequences come from peripheral blood mononuclear cells, collected before any cancer treatment. The receptor was isolated from a man between 40 and 69 years old with stage III lung adenocarcinoma. This sequence joins TRBV7-9 and TRBJ2-5; 7 bases are a match to TRBD1. CDR3: CASSWGQQETQYF. In DNA, the CDR3 is TGTGCCAGCAGCTGGGGACAGCAAGAGACCCAGTACTTC.